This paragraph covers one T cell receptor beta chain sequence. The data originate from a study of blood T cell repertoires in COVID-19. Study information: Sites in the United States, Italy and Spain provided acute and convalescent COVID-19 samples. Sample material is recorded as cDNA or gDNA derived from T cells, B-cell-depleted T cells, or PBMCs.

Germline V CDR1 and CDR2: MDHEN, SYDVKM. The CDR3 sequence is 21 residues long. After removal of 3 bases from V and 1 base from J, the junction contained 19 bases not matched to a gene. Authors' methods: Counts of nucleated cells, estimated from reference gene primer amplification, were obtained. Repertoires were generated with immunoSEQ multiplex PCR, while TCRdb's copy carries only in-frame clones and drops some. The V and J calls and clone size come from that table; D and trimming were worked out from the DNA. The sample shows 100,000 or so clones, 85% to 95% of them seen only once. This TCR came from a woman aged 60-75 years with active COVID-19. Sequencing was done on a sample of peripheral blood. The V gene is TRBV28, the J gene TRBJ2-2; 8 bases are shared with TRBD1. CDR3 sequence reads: CASSFVTVSQTRGRNTGELFF. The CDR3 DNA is TGTGCCAGCAGTTTCGTCACAGTTTCCCAAACCAGGGGGCGGAACACCGGGGAGCTGTTTTTT.